These 3 T cell receptor beta chains were all obtained from the same sample, sequenced in a study of lymphopenia after photon versus proton radiotherapy. Assay used: immunoSEQ multiplex PCR; TCRdb lists only in-frame clones, some missing. Of 25,000 to 30,000 clones in the sample, roughly 90% were seen once. The material sequenced was peripheral blood, taken from a patient treated with proton-based radiotherapy. Receptors originate from an older woman with cholangiocarcinoma. Some clones in this sample may be carry-over from other donors' samples.

Comment on this clone: Compared with germline, one end of the junction differs, possibly owing to a read error. The chain has TRBV7-7 and TRBJ2-1; D might be TRBD1 (5 bases). The CDR3 contains 13 residues. Germline CDR1 and CDR2: SSHAT and FNYEAQ (reference sequence). The CDR3 is CASSPDSYNEQFF. The CDR3 region has the DNA TGTGCTAGCAGCCCAGACAGTTACAATGAGCAGTTCTTC.

This chain connects TRBV7-9 to TRBJ1-1; D is undetermined. Germline V gene lookup returns CDR1 SEHNR and CDR2 FQNEAQ (reference sequence). The V gene lost 5 bases and the J gene lost 5 bases, with 12 bases spanning the gap. This CDR3 region has 13 residues. CDR3: CASSKEPGTEAFF. CDR3 in DNA: TGTGCCAGCAGCAAGGAGCCGGGGACTGAAGCTTTCTTT.

This clone was seen just once. The V and J genes are TRBV4-3 and TRBJ1-1; no reliable D call. The CDR3 is 14 amino acids. Germline-derived CDR1 and CDR2 are LGHNA and YSLEER. The V end was cut by 4 bases, the J end by 1 base, with 10 bases between. In DNA, the CDR3 is TGCGCCAGCAGCCGTATAGCAGGGAACACTGAAGCTTTCTTT. Encoded protein: CASSRIAGNTEAFF.